The 19 T cell receptor beta chains in this list originate from one sample, sequenced in a study of cytomegalovirus exposure and HLA in healthy donors. The study ran its PCR with 60 Vbeta and 13 Jbeta primers. Clones were read by immunoSEQ multiplex PCR, and TCRdb kept only the in-frame ones, dropping some. The data contain 150,000 to 200,000 clones, 82% of them singletons. Sequencing input: PBMCs. These receptors were taken from a woman aged 18 to 35 in good health and CMV-seronegative.

This sequence joins TRBV5-4 and TRBJ1-1; D unresolved. V lost 6 bases, J lost 2 bases, and 11 bases lay in between. The CDR3 is made up of 13 amino acids. The germline V gene has CDR1 SGHNT and CDR2 YYREEE (reference sequence). The chain's CDR3 is CASTTGVNTEAFF. The CDR3 DNA reads TGTGCCAGCACCACCGGGGTAAACACTGAAGCTTTCTTT. Combining the CDR3 with reference TRBV5-4 and TRBJ1-1 gives the whole variable domain ETGVTQSPTHLIKTRGQQVTLRCSSQSGHNTVSWYQQALGQGPQFIFQYYREEENGRGNFPPRFSGLQFPNYSSELNVNALELDDSALYLCASTTGVNTEAFFGQGTRLTVV.

The chain couples TRBV7-9 to TRBJ1-1; perhaps TRBD1 as D (5 bases). CDR1 and CDR2 (germline): SEHNR, FQNEAQ (reference sequence). This CDR3 region has 15 residues. Deletions cut 5 bases from V and 4 bases from J, with 17 bases between. The CDR3, as DNA: TGTGCCAGCAGCCCAGGTCGGTGGGGCGGCACTGAAGCTTTCTTT. Protein: CASSPGRWGGTEAFF.

The chain uses TRBV4-2 and TRBJ2-3; TRBD2 aligns across 8 bases. Germline CDR1 LGHNA, CDR2 YNFKEQ. V lost 4 bases, J lost 1 base, and 7 bases stayed unmatched. The CDR3 totals 16 residues. The CDR3 DNA follows: TGTGCCAGCAGCCCAGGACGGGGGGGTCGCACAGATACGCAGTATTTT. Amino acids: CASSPGRGGRTDTQYF.

The genes are TRBV12-5 and TRBJ2-3; D is ambiguous. Trimming removed 1 base at V and 1 base at J, with 9 bases between. The germline gives CDR1 LGHNT, CDR2 FRNRAP. This CDR3 is built from 15 residues. In nucleotides, the CDR3 is TGTGCTAGTGGTTTGGGACGGGTCGGCACAGATACGCAGTATTTT. It yields the protein CASGLGRVGTDTQYF.

This clone was seen once. V is TRBV6-1 and J is TRBJ2-7; 7 bases align to TRBD1. The CDR3 is made up of 14 amino acids. Losses at the gene ends were 4 bases for V and 1 base for J; bases not matched to a gene: 4. The germline gives CDR1 MNHNS, CDR2 SASEGT. The CDR3 nucleotides read TGTGCCAGCAGTGTGGACAGGCCGTCCTACGAGCAGTACTTC. It encodes CASSVDRPSYEQYF.

This sequence joins TRBV2 and TRBJ2-1, with D maybe TRBD1 (6 bases). The CDR3 is made up of 19 amino acids. CDR1 and CDR2 (germline): SNHLY, FYNNEI. Trimming removed 3 bases from V and 0 bases from J, with 21 bases in between. CDR3 in DNA: TGTGCCAGCAGTGACCCGTTGGGGACGGGACAAGACTCCTACAATGAGCAGTTCTTC. Translation: CASSDPLGTGQDSYNEQFF.

The rearrangement uses TRBV15 and TRBJ2-5; 7 positions match TRBD1. The CDR3 contains 18 residues. Germline V CDR1 and CDR2: LNHNV, YYDKDF (reference sequence). The V and J ends lost 1 base and 7 bases, in that order; junction bases with no gene match: 18. The CDR3 DNA is TGTGCCACCAGCAGAGCCACCTACAGGGGAGCACAAGAGTGGACCCAGTACTTC. This translates into CATSRATYRGAQEWTQYF.

The V gene is TRBV19, the J gene TRBJ2-5, with 7 positions matching TRBD1. Per the germline V gene, CDR1 is LNHDA and CDR2 is SQIVND (reference sequence). The CDR3 is made up of 13 amino acids. Unmatched junction bases numbered 6, after V lost 10 bases and J lost 1 base. The CDR3 nucleotides are TGTGCCACCGGAAGGGACAGCCAAGAGACCCAGTACTTC. It yields the protein CATGRDSQETQYF.

The chain links TRBV10-2 to TRBJ2-3; D may be TRBD1 (6 bases). The CDR3 contains 16 residues. V was pared by 8 bases and J by 5 bases, with 23 bases between. Germline V gene lookup returns CDR1 WSHSY and CDR2 SAAADI. The CDR3 sequence is CASEESHRVTGDTQYF. The CDR3 coding sequence is TGCGCCAGCGAAGAATCCCACAGGGTAACGGGAGATACGCAGTATTTT.

The rearrangement uses TRBV29-1 and TRBJ2-4, with 7 bases that match TRBD1. Germline V gene data show CDR1 as SQVTM and CDR2 as ANQGSEA. This CDR3 spans 11 amino acids. The junction had 2 bases not matched to a gene; V was cut back by 5 bases and J by 7 bases. The chain's CDR3 is CSVRQGNIQYF. The CDR3 DNA follows: TGCAGCGTTCGACAGGGTAACATTCAGTACTTC.

This chain uses TRBV5-1 with TRBJ2-5; 9 positions match TRBD1. V shed 3 bases and J 2 bases; nucleotides not matched to a gene: 5. The CDR3 length is 15 residues. The germline V gene has CDR1 SGHRS and CDR2 YFSETQ. The CDR3 loop is CASSSPGQGQETQYF. Written as DNA, the CDR3 is TGCGCCAGCAGCTCTCCGGGACAGGGTCAAGAGACCCAGTACTTC.

The rearrangement uses TRBV6-5 and TRBJ2-7; D is undetermined. The V and J ends lost 3 bases and 1 base respectively, with 10 bases between them. This CDR3 comprises 14 residues. Germline CDR1 and CDR2: MNHEY and SVGAGI. The CDR3 DNA reads as TGTGCCAGCAGTTATTCGTCGGGTTCCTACGAGCAGTACTTC. It translates to CASSYSSGSYEQYF.

This clone was counted a single time. The J gene is TRBJ2-1, the V gene TRBV19, with 7 bases identical to TRBD2. Trimming cost V 1 base and J 0 bases; bases outside gene matches: 0. Germline V gene data show CDR1 as LNHDA and CDR2 as SQIVND (reference sequence). CDR3 length: 15 residues. The CDR3 loop reads CASSIGGGSYNEQFF. CDR3 in DNA: TGTGCCAGTAGTATAGGGGGGGGCTCCTACAATGAGCAGTTCTTC.

This chain uses TRBV5-1 with TRBJ2-3; D is perhaps TRBD2 (6 bases). The CDR3 totals 16 residues. Per the germline V gene, CDR1 is SGHRS and CDR2 is YFSETQ. With 7 bases removed from V and 0 bases from J, the gap between germline ends came to 18 bases. CDR3 in DNA: TGCGCCAGCGCCAGCCTTAGCGGAACTAGCACAGATACGCAGTATTTT. Translating gives CASASLSGTSTDTQYF.

The chain employs TRBV28 and TRBJ1-2, with 8 bases that match TRBD1. Trimming took 1 base from V and 1 from J; bases not matched to a gene: 11. Looked up from germline, CDR1 is MDHEN and CDR2 is SYDVKM. The CDR3 is made up of 18 amino acids. CDR3 nucleotides: TGTGCCAGCAGTTTATTGGAGACAGGGGCCCCTTTTAACTATGGCTACACCTTC. Protein product: CASSLLETGAPFNYGYTF.

This clone was detected only once. The chain carries TRBV7-9 and TRBJ2-5; D is possibly TRBD1 (5 bases). Germline CDR1 is SEHNR and CDR2 is FQNEAQ (reference sequence). The CDR3 extends over 12 amino acids. Between the trimmed V and J ends, which lost 6 bases and 5 bases, there was a span of 10 bases. The CDR3 nucleotides read TGTGCCAGCAGTGGGGCTAGGGAGACCCAGTACTTC. The encoded protein is CASSGARETQYF.

J is TRBJ2-1 and V is TRBV29-1; TRBD1 matches at 7 bases. This CDR3 is 17 amino acids long. The V gene's germline CDR1 is SQVTM and CDR2 ANQGSEA. After removal of 1 base from V and 6 bases from J, the junction contained 15 bases not matched to a gene. CDR3 coding DNA: TGCAGCGTTGAAGGGGACAGAACCGTACCTGTTCTCAATGAGCAGTTCTTC. Its translation: CSVEGDRTVPVLNEQFF.

This chain joins TRBV19 and TRBJ2-1; 7 nucleotides match TRBD2. V gave up 4 bases and J gave up 8 bases; unmatched junction bases: 11. This CDR3 comprises 15 residues. Germline loops: CDR1 LNHDA, CDR2 SQIVND (reference sequence). This CDR3 reads CASSSGRSLSDEQFF. Written as DNA, the CDR3 is TGTGCCAGTAGTAGCGGGAGAAGCCTTTCAGATGAGCAGTTCTTC.

The chain links TRBV7-9 to TRBJ2-2; TRBD2 matches at 9 bases. Germline CDR1 is SEHNR and CDR2 is FQNEAQ (reference sequence). CDR3 length equals 16 residues. J lost 6 bases, V lost 4 bases, and 9 bases had no gene match. The DNA for the CDR3 is TGTGCCAGCAGCTCGCTAACTAGCGGGCGGCCCGGGGAGCTGTTTTTT. This codes for CASSSLTSGRPGELFF.